This TCR beta chain was identified in a study of cytomegalovirus exposure and HLA in healthy donors (dated by TCRdb to the late 2010s). About the investigation overall: In an earlier analysis of several hundred of the donors, about 270 Gb of sequence data and 90 million to 130 million unique TCR beta sequences from about 179 million T cells were reported. Approximately 300 gigabases of sequencing data and around 80 million unique TCR sequences made up an early release that covered about 640 HLA-typed donors. Of the roughly 400 genotyped donors, over 65% fell in the genetic ancestry cluster associated with self-reported Caucasian donors. The study was designed to test whether signatures of past pathogen exposure could be identified by cataloging public T cell receptors. Using immunosequencing, the study profiled T cell repertoires from 500 to 800 subjects and related those repertoires to cytomegalovirus serostatus. In addition to the first cohort of about 650 subjects, a separate validation cohort of about 120 different subjects was used. To predict cytomegalovirus infection status, the study combined high-throughput TCR immunosequencing, statistical association of individual TCRs with disease status, and machine learning. A later analysis re-examined previously published TCR beta repertoires from around 670 donors and added high-resolution HLA genotyping to investigate patterns of TCR occurrence. The later analysis used no new phenotypic data to find candidate immune exposures, relying instead on TCR beta sequences and their occurrence across donors. An earlier analysis of some 500 of the donors applied high-throughput TCR beta sequencing to assess whether each TCR beta V gene segment acted as functional or pseudogenic. Donor age, sex, ethnicity and CMV serostatus were compiled alongside the repertoire data. A later genetic analysis took genome-wide SNP genotypes for 398 of the 666 donors and used that subset as a discovery cohort. All discovery cohort repertoires had been generated using a single sequencing platform. Both class I and class II loci were covered by HLA typing, at four-digit resolution. The number of donors typed differed by locus, with roughly 620-640 for A, B, C, DRB1 and DQB1, around 560 for DQA1, some 570 for DPA1, and around 460 for DPB1. About five DR-DQ haplotypes were treated as single units for association and clustering because of strong linkage in the cohort. On average, around 240,000 unique TCR beta nucleotide sequences were sequenced per donor among 398 genotyped donors of the cohort, with around 19% of those sequences being non-productive. Overall study results and their limits: A later analysis found that most CMV-associated TCR beta chains appeared HLA-restricted, with HLA associations seemingly driven largely by CMV exposure. In a later analysis, 16,951 TCR beta sequences were associated with specific HLA alleles at a false discovery rate of 0.05. This cohort had only TCR beta chains sequenced, and the lack of alpha or paired-chain data limited which features could be detected. In a later analysis, HLA-associated TCR beta chains showed more clonal expansion and lower generation probabilities than non-associated chains that were equally common. In a later genetic analysis, fewer N-insertions in productive TCRs were reported among donors in an Asian-associated ancestry cluster than the roughly 710-donor mean. Because counts were too low, some 17 rarely observed V segments, including chromosome 9 orphons, were excluded from the earlier analysis of under 650 of the donors. In an earlier analysis of several hundred of the donors, most TCR beta V segments were observed in productive rearrangements about 90% or about 30% of the time, broadly matching IMGT annotations. Correlated functional status among segregating V segments might reflect linkage disequilibrium, but an unknown experimental factor could not be ruled out. Some IMGT-functional V segments, including TRBV6-2 and TRBV6-3, could not be distinguished by the 87-base-pair reads and were therefore excluded. In a later analysis, the rate of TCR association differed among HLA loci, with DRB1 alleles having the most associated TCRs and HLA-C alleles having the fewest. Immune exposure information for the cohort was limited to CMV serostatus. Across donors, most TCR sequences were observed very rarely, whereas some public TCRs were present in many individuals. A later genetic analysis associated a missense DCLRE1C variant with V-gene and J-gene trimming of TCR beta chains, and an independent cohort replicated the association. A further reported finding was that TCR beta sequences accurately predicted the HLA-A and HLA-B alleles for most subjects in the first cohort. Cytomegalovirus status was reported to be diagnosed by the classifier with high specificity and sensitivity in both the original and validation cohorts. Sequencing depth was assumed to be roughly uniform across donors in the presence/absence analyses, though that assumption may not hold. In vitro tests confirmed that three of the cytomegalovirus-associated TCR beta chains recognize cytomegalovirus antigens. The study listed approximately 150 TCR beta chains as associated with cytomegalovirus. According to a later analysis, parvovirus B19, influenza, CMV and Epstein-Barr virus appeared linked to several top co-occurrence clusters. Assigning TCR associations to individual alleles was difficult when HLA alleles, especially DR and DQ, strongly co-occurred. A group of highly shared sequence variants was considered likely to be a technical artifact of the sequencing pipeline. Because HLA typing was unavailable for some donors at each locus, only the typed subset was used in association tests. It was suggested by the authors that the approach could potentially be generalized to other disease states and immunological phenotypes.

The library relied on the immunoSEQ multiplex PCR assay. For the multiplex PCR, a mixture combining 60 forward primers for TCR Vbeta segments and 13 reverse primers for TCR Jbeta segments was used. A multiplex PCR assay on genomic DNA amplified the CDR3 region of rearranged TCR beta genes. The Illumina HiSeq System was used to sequence the amplified TCR beta libraries as 87-base-pair reads. As for the original processing: A later analysis counted tens of millions of unique TCR beta chains across the 550 to 800 repertoires, and some 11 million of these chains were shared by at least two donors. A nearest-neighbor algorithm error-corrected the raw reads and collapsed the reads into unique sequences, merging closely related sequences to remove PCR and sequencing errors. To assign V, D and J gene segments, CDR3 sequences were aligned to IMGT reference sequences. For a sequence to be retained, at least a six-nucleotide match to both a V gene segment and a J gene segment was required. Rearrangements were called productive when the CDR3 lacked stop codons and stayed in frame with V and J; all others were non-productive. CDR3 was defined by IMGT convention, running from the second conserved V-encoded cysteine to the conserved J-encoded phenylalanine. The earlier analysis of fewer than 750 of the donors excluded sequences that lacked an unambiguous match to a single V gene segment. An earlier analysis of about 590 of the donors classified V segments as functional when productive rearrangements were above 56.7% and as segregating when the standard deviation between donors was above 5%. A statistical classification framework was developed to diagnose cytomegalovirus status using the catalog of TCR beta chain sequences. V and J gene assignment, in a later analysis, came from comparing TCR nucleotide sequences with IMGT/GENE-DB human TR gene sequences. A later analysis assigned CDR3 sequences and most-parsimonious VDJ recombination scenarios with the TCRdist pipeline. In a later analysis, each TCR beta chain was defined by its CDR3 amino acid sequence together with its V-gene family, and reads without a unique V-gene family were excluded. A later analysis removed 592 highly shared, low-generation-probability nucleotide sequences to deal with suspected cross-contamination and a sequencing artifact. A later analysis calculated a clonal expansion index for each public chain from normalized within-repertoire ranks of inferred template counts. Generation probabilities in a later analysis came from a VDJ recombination model fitted to out-of-frame rearrangements, and those results were checked against IGoR. A later analysis scored TCR-TCR, TCR-HLA and TCR-CMV co-occurrence with hypergeometric tests, applying a repertoire-size bias correction to TCR pairs. To estimate false discovery rates, a later analysis permuted the HLA or CMV assignments 20 times. A later analysis grouped co-occurring TCRs with DBSCAN, adding TCRdist sequence similarity when clustering within HLA-allele-positive subsets. Co-occurrence clustering excluded repertoires with fewer than 30,000 or more than 120,000 public chains, plus five with anomalous nucleotide sharing. Drawn from immuneACCESS, this table holds only the in-frame rearrangements with V and J called that TCRdb kept. Clones are partly lost; checked studies trace under half to an unresolved V gene and leave the rest unexplained. The DNA gave D and trimming, while V, J and clone size come from that table. In this sample the table shows roughly 100,000 clones, nearly 80% of which occur a single time. Together, the top ten hold 3% to 3.5% of the sample.

CDR3 length: 11 amino acids, cysteine to phenylalanine. Left in the record is the CDR3 DNA by itself, 33 bases read in frame from the first base. For CDR1 and CDR2, the germline V gene (reference sequence) lists DFQATT and SNEGSKA. As concerns this clone: Its antigen remains undetermined. It has no much larger one-base neighbor in the sample; base qualities were not kept.

The cohort comprised fewer than 700 healthy bone marrow donors. At the time of sampling, all cohort members were nominally healthy, though unrecorded immune exposures were likely present. The donor was CMV seronegative and was included in the group of a few hundred seronegative cohort members. Every donor gave a peripheral blood sample, and the peripheral blood mononuclear cells from that sample were used for TCR beta sequencing. The Qiagen DNeasy Blood Extraction Kit was used to extract genomic DNA from the blood cell samples. Recombination linked TRBV20-1 to TRBJ2-5; a weak D assignment points to TRBD2 (6 bases agree). Sequenced input: PBMCs. The receptor was isolated from a woman between 40 and 50 years old in good health and CMV-seronegative. The DNA is TGCAGCGCAGACCGGGGGGAGACCCAGTACTTC. Its protein product is CSADRGETQYF.